What follows describes a single T cell receptor (beta chain). The target antigen is unknown. Building the TCR beta libraries relied on iRepertoire HTBI primers, and CDR3 regions underwent Arm-PCR. TCRdb reanalysed the multiplex PCR reads using MiXCR and keeps one entry per CDR3 protein. The sample contains around 250,000 distinct CDR3 sequences, 20% to 25% of which appear only once. The CDR3 has 14 amino acids. Deletions cut 0 bases from V and 2 bases from J, with 6 bases between. CDR1 and CDR2 (germline): SGHRS, YFSETQ. Stated time point: newly diagnosed GD, antithyroid drugs for less than 3 months. PBMCs provided the RNA from which the TCR library was made. Criteria from the American Thyroid Association guidelines were applied to diagnose Graves' disease. This sample is part of a study of regulatory T cells in long-lasting Graves disease. General study findings and limits: Gene preferences differed: TRBV28, TRBJ1-2, TRBJ2-5 in persistent cases.

The clonotype comes from a female donor with Graves disease. V and J are TRBV5-1 and TRBJ1-3; no firm D call. The sequencing used peripheral blood mononuclear cells (PBMCs), collected at new diagnosis, from a patient treated with antithyroid drugs. The CDR3 is CASSLGSAGNTIYF. The CDR3 DNA reads as TGCGCCAGCAGCTTGGGTAGTGCTGGAAACACCATATATTTT.